The present entry profiles one T cell receptor beta chain with its context. Patients picked for sequencing had shown CD8+CD57+ cell expansion detected by flow cytometry. This sample stems from a study of CD8+CD57+ T cells in acquired aplastic anemia. Study at large: The mean DNA yield obtained from sorted CD4+ and CD8+ cells came to approximately 3 ug.

Genomic DNA templated the TCR beta VDJ and CDR3 profiling. TCRdb redid the calling of the reads with MiXCR, one entry per CDR3 protein. The repertoire has about 58,000 distinct CDR3 sequences, approximately 54% of them found once; the top ten carry roughly 15%. The J segment lost 4 bases and the V segment lost 0 bases, leaving 3 bases of the junction unmatched. The length of the CDR3 is 14 residues. From germline, CDR1 is SGDLS and CDR2 YYNGEE. Sequenced input: sorted CD4+, CD8+, or CD8+CD57+ T cells (not recorded which) from PBMCs. The chain uses TRBV9 and TRBJ1-2; 7 bases fit TRBD1. This TCR was recovered from a human donor with aplastic anemia. Here the CDR3 DNA reads TGTGCCAGCAGCGTAGAATACAGGGGCTATGGCTACACCTTC. Protein sequence: CASSVEYRGYGYTF. Looking up the rest from reference TRBV9 and TRBJ1-2 gives the full variable domain: DSGVTQTPKHLITATGQRVTLRCSPRSGDLSVYWYQQSLDQGLQFLIQYYNGEERAKGNILERFSAQQFPDLHSELNLSSLELGDSALYFCASSVEYRGYGYTFGSGTRLTVV.